This passage covers 21 T cell receptor beta chains from one sample sequenced in a study of T cells after yellow fever vaccination. Via MiXCR, TCRdb re-called the 5' RACE reads, giving one row per CDR3 protein. The repertoire holds fewer than 350,000 distinct CDR3 sequences, with about 3.5% as singletons. The sample was PBMCs, taken on the day of the yellow fever booster vaccination. The receptors were sampled from a man younger than 30 who received the YFV17D yellow fever vaccine.

This clonotype was observed at least ten times. The chain is built from TRBV20-1 and TRBJ2-1; 15 bases fit TRBD2. Germline CDR1 is DFQATT and CDR2 is SNEGSKA (reference sequence). The J segment lost 3 bases and the V segment lost 6 bases, leaving 3 bases of the junction unmatched. This CDR3 is built from 15 residues. The DNA of the CDR3 is TGCAGTGCCTCGGGACTAGCGGGGGGCTACAATGAGCAGTTCTTC. Protein: CSASGLAGGYNEQFF.

This clonotype showed up many times. This chain connects TRBV5-1 to TRBJ2-7, with D possibly being TRBD2 (7 bases). Trimming shortened V by 3 bases and J by 7 bases, and 20 bases separated the two germline ends. Germline values: CDR1 SGHRS, CDR2 YFSETQ. CDR3 length: 15 amino acids. This CDR3 is CASSSWGGGNEEQYF. CDR3 bases: TGCGCCAGCAGCTCCTGGGGGGGCGGCAATGAGGAGCAGTACTTC.

This clonotype was observed a few times. This sequence joins TRBV11-2 and TRBJ2-7; 7 positions match TRBD2. The CDR3 contains 13 residues. Trimming at V came to 6 bases and at J to 5 bases, leaving 7 bases not matched to a gene. The germline gives CDR1 SGHAT, CDR2 FQNNGV. CDR3 loop: CASRSTGGDEQYF. CDR3 in DNA: TGTGCCAGCAGATCAACGGGGGGAGACGAGCAGTACTTC.

In this sample, this clonotype turned up many times. The CDR3 DNA reads TGTGCCAGCAATTTGGCGGGGGAGGTGCCCGGGGAGCTGTTTTTT. It yields the protein CASNLAGEVPGELFF. The chain links TRBV12-3 or TRBV12-4 to TRBJ2-2; 7 bases are a match to TRBD2. J lost 6 bases, V lost 7 bases, and 11 bases had no gene match. The CDR3 runs 15 residues.

This clonotype was seen more than once but under ten times. This chain connects TRBV7-2 to TRBJ2-1; a possible D gene is TRBD2 (5 bases). Germline CDR1 reads SGHTA; CDR2 reads FQGNSA. This CDR3 has 14 residues. The V end lost 0 bases, the J end lost 7 bases, and 10 bases lay between the germline ends. CDR3 sequence: CASSLAREANEQFF. The CDR3 DNA sequence: TGTGCCAGCAGCTTAGCTCGGGAAGCGAATGAGCAGTTCTTC. The full variable domain, in which reference TRBV7-2 and TRBJ2-1 provide the parts outside the CDR3, is GAGVSQSPSNKVTEKGKDVELRCDPISGHTALYWYRQSLGQGLEFLIYFQGNSAPDKSGLPSDRFSAERTGGSVSTLTIQRTQQEDSAVYLCASSLAREANEQFFGPGTRLTVL.

This clonotype has just a few counts. The chain employs TRBV10-2 and TRBJ2-1; 7 positions agree with TRBD1. Germline loops: CDR1 WSHSY, CDR2 SAAADI. The CDR3 is 15 amino acids. V lost 3 bases to trimming and J lost 1 base; unmatched junction nucleotides: 3. DNA of the CDR3: TGCGCCAGCAGTGACCAGGGGGTATCCTACAATGAGCAGTTCTTC. Protein product: CASSDQGVSYNEQFF.

This clonotype was found many times. The chain couples TRBV29-1 to TRBJ2-6, with unresolved D. Per the germline V gene, CDR1 is SQVTM and CDR2 is ANQGSEA. CDR3 length: 13 residues. V lost 4 bases and J 4 bases, leaving 8 bases between the germline ends. CDR3 sequence (DNA): TGCAGCGTTGCCATGGTCGGGGCCAACGTCCTGACTTTC. This sequence encodes CSVAMVGANVLTF.

This clonotype was counted between two and nine times. This chain links TRBV7-2 with TRBJ1-5; TRBD1 aligns across 9 bases. V was clipped by 3 bases and J by 0 bases; unmatched bases: 12. CDR3 size: 19 residues. The germline V gene has CDR1 SGHTA and CDR2 FQGNSA. For the CDR3, the DNA is TGTGCCAGCAGCTTTCATTCGGGACAGGGCGTCTATAGCAATCAGCCCCAGCATTTT. Translation: CASSFHSGQGVYSNQPQHF.

By share, this clonotype counts as medium-sized. The DNA for the CDR3 is TGTGCCAGCAGTTTGGGCGGGGGGTACAATGAGCAGTTCTTC. Its protein product is CASSLGGGYNEQFF. V and J are TRBV12-3 or TRBV12-4 and TRBJ2-1, with TRBD2 matching over 8 bases. J lost 4 bases, V lost 3 bases, and 2 bases had no gene match. The CDR3 runs to 14 residues.

This clonotype was counted at least ten times. The chain couples TRBV7-3 to TRBJ2-5; D call uncertain. The germline V gene has CDR1 SGHTA and CDR2 FQGTGA. The CDR3 length is 13 residues. V was trimmed by 5 bases and J by 5 bases, leaving 12 bases between them. CDR3 residues: CASSPGSAETQYF. The CDR3 DNA reads TGTGCCAGCAGCCCCGGATCAGCGGAGACCCAGTACTTC.

J is TRBJ2-7 and V is TRBV7-2; D tentatively fits TRBD1 or TRBD2 (5 bases each). Germline V gene lookup returns CDR1 SGHTA and CDR2 FQGNSA. The CDR3 contains 14 residues. The V end was cut by 4 bases, the J end by 4 bases, with 14 bases between. CDR3 loop: CASSSAGGAYEQYF. Written as DNA, the CDR3 is TGTGCCAGCAGCTCCGCGGGTGGGGCTTACGAGCAGTACTTC.

V is TRBV20-1 and J is TRBJ1-1, with 8 bases fitting TRBD1. The junction had 1 base not matched to a gene; V was cut back by 4 bases and J by 0 bases. Germline V gives CDR1 DFQATT, CDR2 SNEGSKA (reference sequence). The CDR3 extends over 13 amino acids. The CDR3 loop is CSAIRGLNTEAFF. In DNA, the CDR3 is TGCAGTGCTATCAGGGGGCTGAACACTGAAGCTTTCTTT.

This clonotype occurred a few times. The chain couples TRBV4-1 to TRBJ2-5; 8 bases line up with TRBD1. The junction had 5 bases not matched to a gene; V was cut back by 2 bases and J by 6 bases. CDR1 and CDR2 (germline): MGHRA, YSYEKL. The CDR3 runs to 14 residues. The CDR3 DNA follows: TGCGCCAGCAGCCAACCTACAGGGGGGAAGACCCAGTACTTC. Translation gives CASSQPTGGKTQYF.

This clonotype was seen ten or more times. The V call is TRBV18, the J call TRBJ2-3, with 8 bases that match TRBD2. The CDR3 consists of 15 residues. With 10 bases clipped from V and 2 bases from J, the junction kept 11 bases outside the gene matches. The germline V gene has CDR1 KGHSH and CDR2 LQKENI. CDR3 in DNA: TGTGCCACCTCCGGGAATAGCGGGGACACAGATACGCAGTATTTT. Translated: CATSGNSGDTDTQYF. The complete variable domain, with remaining parts taken from reference TRBV18 and TRBJ2-3, reads NAGVMQNPRHLVRRRGQEARLRCSPMKGHSHVYWYRQLPEEGLKFMVYLQKENIIDESGMPKERFSAEFPKEGPSILRIQQVVRGDSAAYFCATSGNSGDTDTQYFGPGTRLTVL.

This clonotype has ten or more counts. The chain couples TRBV4-1 to TRBJ1-1, with D uncertain. There are 14 residues in the CDR3. V lost 4 bases to trimming and J lost 1 base, with 10 bases between them. Germline CDR1 reads MGHRA; CDR2 reads YSYEKL. This CDR3 reads CASSLTLPNTEAFF. In nucleotides, the CDR3 is TGCGCCAGCAGCCTTACACTCCCGAACACTGAAGCTTTCTTT.

The chain carries TRBV6-1 and TRBJ2-3; D not resolved. There are 13 residues in the CDR3. V dropped 4 bases and J dropped 7 bases, with 12 bases sitting between them. Looked up from germline, CDR1 is MNHNS and CDR2 is SASEGT. The DNA of the CDR3 is TGTGCCAGCAGTGCCCTCAATATGAATACGCAGTATTTT. It specifies CASSALNMNTQYF.

The V and J genes are TRBV4-2 and TRBJ2-5; 13 bases are a match to TRBD2. This CDR3 spans 16 amino acids. V dropped 0 bases and J dropped 3; count of bases not matched to a gene: 1. Germline CDR1 reads LGHNA; CDR2 reads YNFKEQ. The CDR3 bases are TGTGCCAGCAGCCAAGAGGGGACTAGCGGGGAAGAGACCCAGTACTTC. Amino acid sequence: CASSQEGTSGEETQYF.

In this sample, this clonotype turned up many times. The J gene is TRBJ2-5, the V gene TRBV27, with D perhaps TRBD1 or TRBD2 (6 bases each). The CDR3 is 12 residues long. The ends were cut back, 2 bases at V and 7 bases at J, with 8 bases in the middle. Germline loops: CDR1 MNHEY, CDR2 SMNVEV (reference sequence). The CDR3 coding sequence is TGTGCCAGCAGTTTACCGGGGGCGACCCAGTACTTC. It codes for CASSLPGATQYF.

This clonotype was counted at least ten times. The chain joins TRBV5-5 to TRBJ2-1; 14 nucleotides align to TRBD2. This CDR3 is built from 15 residues. CDR1 and CDR2 from the germline V gene are SGHKS and YYEKEE (reference sequence). V was pared by 4 bases and J by 8 bases, with 5 bases of the junction left unmatched. DNA for the CDR3: TGTGCCAGCAGCCTCGGACTAGCGGGGGGAGATGAGCAGTTCTTC. This translates into CASSLGLAGGDEQFF.

This clonotype has a count of ten or more. The V and J genes are TRBV29-1 and TRBJ2-1, with D tentatively TRBD1 or TRBD2 (5 bases each). Trimming left V 7 bases short and J 8 bases short, with 15 bases between. The CDR3 extends over 12 amino acids. The germline V gene encodes CDR1 SQVTM and CDR2 ANQGSEA. CDR3 protein: CSATDFRDEQFF. The CDR3 coding sequence is TGCAGCGCCACGGACTTCAGGGATGAGCAGTTCTTC.

J is TRBJ1-2 and V is TRBV27, with unresolved D. The CDR3 extends over 13 amino acids. Trimming pared 5 bases from V and 5 bases from J, leaving 12 bases between. Germline assignment: CDR1 MNHEY and CDR2 SMNVEV (reference sequence). CDR3 nucleotides: TGTGCCAGCAGTCCATTTCACTGGTATGGCTACACCTTC. Amino acids: CASSPFHWYGYTF.